This section outlines one T cell receptor beta chain sequence together with its context. Its specificity is unknown. This record belongs to a study of cytomegalovirus exposure and HLA in healthy donors. Samples came from healthy bone marrow donors. Germline CDR1 and CDR2: SGHRS and YFSETQ. CDR3 length: 12 residues. V lost 4 bases, J lost 4 bases, and 9 bases lay in between. Findings and limits, study-wide: Earlier analysis looked at TCR beta V segments, and most were productive about 90% or about 30% of the time. Follow-up analysis found HLA locus-dependent TCR association rates, highest for DRB1 and lowest for HLA-C. Among donors in an Asian-associated ancestry cluster, a later analysis reportedly found fewer N-insertions than the roughly 610-donor mean.

The PCR had 60 Vbeta and 13 Jbeta primers. Data came from immunoSEQ multiplex PCR; TCRdb stores just in-frame clones and leaves some out. The sample has 150,000 or so clones, around 84% seen once. The chain uses TRBV5-1 and TRBJ2-7; D is ambiguous. Specimen: PBMCs. The clonotype originates from a woman aged 40 to 50 in good health and CMV-seropositive. The CDR3 is CASSVDHYEQYF. In nucleotides, the CDR3 is TGCGCCAGCAGCGTGGATCATTACGAGCAGTACTTC.